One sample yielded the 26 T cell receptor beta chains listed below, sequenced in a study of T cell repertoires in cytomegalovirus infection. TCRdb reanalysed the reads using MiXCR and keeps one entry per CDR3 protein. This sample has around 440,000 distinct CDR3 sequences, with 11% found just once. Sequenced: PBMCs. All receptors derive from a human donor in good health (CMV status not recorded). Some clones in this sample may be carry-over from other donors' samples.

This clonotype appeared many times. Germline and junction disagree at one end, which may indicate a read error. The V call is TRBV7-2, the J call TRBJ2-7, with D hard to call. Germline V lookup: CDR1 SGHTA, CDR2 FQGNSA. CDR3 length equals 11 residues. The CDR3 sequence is CASTFKGPPSF. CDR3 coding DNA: TGTGCCAGCACCTTTAAGGGCCCTCCGAGCTTC. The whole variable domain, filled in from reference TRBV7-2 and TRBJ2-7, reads GAGVSQSPSNKVTEKGKDVELRCDPISGHTALYWYRQSLGQGLEFLIYFQGNSAPDKSGLPSDRFSAERTGGSVSTLTIQRTQQEDSAVYLCASTFKGPPSFGPGTRLTVT.

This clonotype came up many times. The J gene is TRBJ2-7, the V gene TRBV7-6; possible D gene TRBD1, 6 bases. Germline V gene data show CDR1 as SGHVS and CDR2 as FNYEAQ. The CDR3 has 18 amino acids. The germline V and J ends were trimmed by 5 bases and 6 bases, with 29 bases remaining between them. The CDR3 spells CASSPPRDNPILPTEQYF. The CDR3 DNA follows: TGTGCCAGCAGCCCCCCCCGGGACAACCCGATTCTTCCGACCGAGCAGTACTTC.

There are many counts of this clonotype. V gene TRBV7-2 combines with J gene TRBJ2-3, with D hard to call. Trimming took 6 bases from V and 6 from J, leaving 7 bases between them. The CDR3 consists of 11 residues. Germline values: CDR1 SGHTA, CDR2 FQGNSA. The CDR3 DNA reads TGTGCCAGCAGGAACCTTGATACGCAGTATTTT. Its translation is CASRNLDTQYF. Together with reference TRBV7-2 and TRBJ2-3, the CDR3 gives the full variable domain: GAGVSQSPSNKVTEKGKDVELRCDPISGHTALYWYRQSLGQGLEFLIYFQGNSAPDKSGLPSDRFSAERTGGSVSTLTIQRTQQEDSAVYLCASRNLDTQYFGPGTRLTVL.

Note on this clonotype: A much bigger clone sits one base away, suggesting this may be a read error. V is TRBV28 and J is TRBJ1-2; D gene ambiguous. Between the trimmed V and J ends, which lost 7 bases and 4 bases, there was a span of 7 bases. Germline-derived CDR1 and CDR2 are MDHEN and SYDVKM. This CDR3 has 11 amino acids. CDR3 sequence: CASKEAYGYTF. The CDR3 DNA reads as TGTGCCAGCAAAGAGGCCTATGGCTACACCTTC.

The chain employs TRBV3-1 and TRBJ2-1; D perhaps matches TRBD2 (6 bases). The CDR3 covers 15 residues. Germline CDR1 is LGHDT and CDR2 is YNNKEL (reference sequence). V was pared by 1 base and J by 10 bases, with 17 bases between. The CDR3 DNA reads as TGTGCCAGCAGCCAAGTTAATGGCGGGGCGAGGGAGCAGTTCTTC. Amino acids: CASSQVNGGAREQFF.

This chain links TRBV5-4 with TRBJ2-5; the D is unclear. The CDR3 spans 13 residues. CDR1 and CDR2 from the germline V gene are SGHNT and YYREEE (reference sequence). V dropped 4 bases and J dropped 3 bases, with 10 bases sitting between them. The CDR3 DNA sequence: TGTGCCAGCAGCCCCGGGTCCGAAGAGACCCAGTACTTC. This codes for CASSPGSEETQYF.

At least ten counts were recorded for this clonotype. The CDR3 DNA is TGTGCCACCGCCCGGGGGCCGAGCTCCTACAATGAGCAGTTCTTC. It specifies CATARGPSSYNEQFF. This chain joins TRBV6-1 and TRBJ2-1; the D call may be TRBD1 or TRBD2 (6 bases each). V was cut by 10 bases and J by 0 bases, with 16 bases left in between. This CDR3 is built from 15 residues. Germline CDR1 reads MNHNS; CDR2 reads SASEGT.

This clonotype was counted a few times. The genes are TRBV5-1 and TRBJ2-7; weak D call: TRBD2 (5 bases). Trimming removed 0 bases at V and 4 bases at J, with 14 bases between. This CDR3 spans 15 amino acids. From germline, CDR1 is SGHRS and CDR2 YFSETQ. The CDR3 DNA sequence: TGCGCCAGCAGCTTGGGGGTAGTTGGAGGATACGAGCAGTACTTC. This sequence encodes CASSLGVVGGYEQYF.

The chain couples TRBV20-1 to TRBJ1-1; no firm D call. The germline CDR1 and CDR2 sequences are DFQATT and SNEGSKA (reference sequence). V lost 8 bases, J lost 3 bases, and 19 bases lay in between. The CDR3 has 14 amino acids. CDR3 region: CSTMVWGRDTEAFF. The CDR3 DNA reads TGCAGTACAATGGTCTGGGGTAGGGACACTGAAGCTTTCTTT.

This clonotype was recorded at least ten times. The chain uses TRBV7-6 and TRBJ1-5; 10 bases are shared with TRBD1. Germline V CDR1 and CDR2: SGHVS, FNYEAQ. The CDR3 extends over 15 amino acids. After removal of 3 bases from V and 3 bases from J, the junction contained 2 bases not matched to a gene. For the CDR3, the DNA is TGTGCCAGCAGCTTCGGGACAGGGGCCAATCAGCCCCAGCATTTT. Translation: CASSFGTGANQPQHF.

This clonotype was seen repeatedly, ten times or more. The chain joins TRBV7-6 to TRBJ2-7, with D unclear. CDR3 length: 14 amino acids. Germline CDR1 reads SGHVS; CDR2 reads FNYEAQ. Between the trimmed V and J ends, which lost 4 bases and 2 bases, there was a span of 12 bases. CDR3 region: CASSYSRLTYEQYF. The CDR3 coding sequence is TGTGCCAGCAGCTACAGCCGTCTTACCTACGAGCAGTACTTC.

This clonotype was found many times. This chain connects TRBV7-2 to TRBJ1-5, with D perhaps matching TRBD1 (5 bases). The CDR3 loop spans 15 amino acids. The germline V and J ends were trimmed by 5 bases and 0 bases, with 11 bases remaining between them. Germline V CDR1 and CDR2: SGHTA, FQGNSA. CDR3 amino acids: CASSGDGNSNQPQHF. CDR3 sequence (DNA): TGTGCCAGCAGCGGGGACGGAAATAGCAATCAGCCCCAGCATTTT.

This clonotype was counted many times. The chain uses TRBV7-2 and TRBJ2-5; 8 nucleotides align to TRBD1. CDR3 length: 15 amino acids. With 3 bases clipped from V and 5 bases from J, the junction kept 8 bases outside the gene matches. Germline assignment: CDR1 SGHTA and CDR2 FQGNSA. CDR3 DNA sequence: TGTGCCAGCAGCTTCGCCCGGACAGGGTGGGAGACCCAGTACTTC. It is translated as CASSFARTGWETQYF.

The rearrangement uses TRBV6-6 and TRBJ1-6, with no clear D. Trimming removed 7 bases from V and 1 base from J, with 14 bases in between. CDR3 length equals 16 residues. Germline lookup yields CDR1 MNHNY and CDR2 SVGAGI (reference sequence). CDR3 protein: CASIPGVGSYNSPLHF. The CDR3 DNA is TGTGCCAGCATCCCTGGGGTAGGGTCCTATAATTCACCCCTCCACTTT.

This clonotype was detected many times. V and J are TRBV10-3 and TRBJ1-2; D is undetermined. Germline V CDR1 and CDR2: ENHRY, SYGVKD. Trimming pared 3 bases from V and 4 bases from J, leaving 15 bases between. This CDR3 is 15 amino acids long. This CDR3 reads CAISDLGKTVYGYTF. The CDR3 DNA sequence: TGTGCCATCAGTGATTTGGGCAAAACAGTCTATGGCTACACCTTC.

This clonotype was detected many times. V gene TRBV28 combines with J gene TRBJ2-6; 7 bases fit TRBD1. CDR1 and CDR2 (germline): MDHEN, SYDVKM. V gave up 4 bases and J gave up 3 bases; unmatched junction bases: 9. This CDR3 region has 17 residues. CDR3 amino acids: CASSSQGTQGGANVLTF. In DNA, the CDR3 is TGTGCCAGCAGTTCACAGGGGACCCAAGGTGGGGCCAACGTCCTGACTTTC.

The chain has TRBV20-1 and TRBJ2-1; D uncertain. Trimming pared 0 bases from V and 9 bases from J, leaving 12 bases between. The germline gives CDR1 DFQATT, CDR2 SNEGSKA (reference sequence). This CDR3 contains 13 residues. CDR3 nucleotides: TGCAGTGCTAGAGATAGTGATAGCTTTGAGCAGTTCTTC. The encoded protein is CSARDSDSFEQFF.

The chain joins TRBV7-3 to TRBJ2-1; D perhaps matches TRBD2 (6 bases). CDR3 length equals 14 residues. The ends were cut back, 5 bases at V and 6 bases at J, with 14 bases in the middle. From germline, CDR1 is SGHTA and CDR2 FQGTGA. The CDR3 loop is CASSDGLPSNEQFF. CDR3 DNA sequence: TGTGCCAGCAGCGACGGACTACCTTCCAATGAGCAGTTCTTC.

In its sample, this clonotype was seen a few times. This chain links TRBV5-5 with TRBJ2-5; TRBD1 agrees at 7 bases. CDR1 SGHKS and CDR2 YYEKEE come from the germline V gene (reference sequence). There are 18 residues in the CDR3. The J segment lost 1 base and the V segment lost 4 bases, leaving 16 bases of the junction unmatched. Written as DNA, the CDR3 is TGTGCCAGCAGCCTCAACCGGGGACAGCTAAAATCCCAAGAGACCCAGTACTTC. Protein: CASSLNRGQLKSQETQYF.

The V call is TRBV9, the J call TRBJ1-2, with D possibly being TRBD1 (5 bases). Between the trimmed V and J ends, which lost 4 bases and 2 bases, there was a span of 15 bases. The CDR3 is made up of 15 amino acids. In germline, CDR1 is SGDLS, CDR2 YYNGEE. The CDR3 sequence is CASSSPGDENYGYTF. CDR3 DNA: TGTGCCAGCAGCTCACCCGGGGACGAAAACTATGGCTACACCTTC. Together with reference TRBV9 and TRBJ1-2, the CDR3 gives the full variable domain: DSGVTQTPKHLITATGQRVTLRCSPRSGDLSVYWYQQSLDQGLQFLIQYYNGEERAKGNILERFSAQQFPDLHSELNLSSLELGDSALYFCASSSPGDENYGYTFGSGTRLTVV.

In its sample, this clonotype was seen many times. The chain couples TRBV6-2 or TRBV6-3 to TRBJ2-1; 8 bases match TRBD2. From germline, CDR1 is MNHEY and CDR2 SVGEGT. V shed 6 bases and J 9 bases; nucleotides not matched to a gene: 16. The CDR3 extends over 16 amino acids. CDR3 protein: CASRSEQRELRVEQFF. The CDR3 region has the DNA TGTGCCAGCAGGTCTGAGCAGCGGGAGTTGAGGGTTGAGCAGTTCTTC.

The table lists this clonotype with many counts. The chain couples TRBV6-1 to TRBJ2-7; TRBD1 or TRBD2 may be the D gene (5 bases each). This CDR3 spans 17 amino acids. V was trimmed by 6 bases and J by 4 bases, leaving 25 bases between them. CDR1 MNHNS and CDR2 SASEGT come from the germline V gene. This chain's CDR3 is CASSYRPREPGTYEQYF. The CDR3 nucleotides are TGTGCCAGCAGCTACAGACCCCGGGAACCAGGGACGTACGAGCAGTACTTC.

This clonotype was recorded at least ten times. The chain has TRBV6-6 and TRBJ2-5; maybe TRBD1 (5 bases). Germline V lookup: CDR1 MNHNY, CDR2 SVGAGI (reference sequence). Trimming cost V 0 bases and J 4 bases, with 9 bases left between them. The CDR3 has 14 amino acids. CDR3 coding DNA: TGTGCCAGCAGTTACTCAGGGGATCGAGAGACCCAGTACTTC. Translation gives CASSYSGDRETQYF.

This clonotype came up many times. CDR3 bases: TGTGCCAGCAGGAGCTTAGCGGGAACGTACCAAGAGACCCAGTACTTC. Encoded protein: CASRSLAGTYQETQYF. V gene TRBV28 combines with J gene TRBJ2-5, with 8 bases that match TRBD2. V lost 6 bases, J lost 0 bases, and 9 bases stayed unmatched. Germline V gene data show CDR1 as MDHEN and CDR2 as SYDVKM. The CDR3 length is 16 residues.

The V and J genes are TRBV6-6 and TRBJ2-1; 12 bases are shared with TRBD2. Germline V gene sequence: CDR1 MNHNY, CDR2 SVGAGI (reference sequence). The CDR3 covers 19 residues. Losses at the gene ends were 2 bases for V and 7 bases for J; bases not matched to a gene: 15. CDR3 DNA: TGTGCCAGCAGTTACCTAGCGGGAGGGCCAAGAGGTGGGAGAAATGAGCAGTTCTTC. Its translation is CASSYLAGGPRGGRNEQFF.

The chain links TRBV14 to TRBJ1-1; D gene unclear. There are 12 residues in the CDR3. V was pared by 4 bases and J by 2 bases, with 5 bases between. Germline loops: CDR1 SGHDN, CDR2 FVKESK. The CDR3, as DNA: TGTGCCAGCAGCCGCTATAACACTGAAGCTTTCTTT. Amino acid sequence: CASSRYNTEAFF.